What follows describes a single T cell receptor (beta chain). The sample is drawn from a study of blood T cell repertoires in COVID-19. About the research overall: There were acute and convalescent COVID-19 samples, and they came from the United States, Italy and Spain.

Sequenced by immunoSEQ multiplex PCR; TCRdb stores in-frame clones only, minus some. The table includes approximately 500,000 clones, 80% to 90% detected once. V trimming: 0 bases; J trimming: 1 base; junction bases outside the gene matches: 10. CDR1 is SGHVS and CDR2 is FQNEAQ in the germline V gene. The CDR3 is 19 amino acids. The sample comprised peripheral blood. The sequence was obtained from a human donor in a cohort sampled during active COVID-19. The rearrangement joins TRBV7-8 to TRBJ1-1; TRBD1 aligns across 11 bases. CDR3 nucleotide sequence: TGTGCCAGCAGCTTAGCCCTCCTTAGGACAGGGGGCTGGAACACTGAAGCTTTCTTT. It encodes CASSLALLRTGGWNTEAFF. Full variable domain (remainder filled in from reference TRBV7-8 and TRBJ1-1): GAGVSQSPRYKVAKRGQDVALRCDPISGHVSLFWYQQALGQGPEFLTYFQNEAQLDKSGLPSDRFFAERPEGSVSTLKIQRTQQEDSAVYLCASSLALLRTGGWNTEAFFGQGTRLTVV.